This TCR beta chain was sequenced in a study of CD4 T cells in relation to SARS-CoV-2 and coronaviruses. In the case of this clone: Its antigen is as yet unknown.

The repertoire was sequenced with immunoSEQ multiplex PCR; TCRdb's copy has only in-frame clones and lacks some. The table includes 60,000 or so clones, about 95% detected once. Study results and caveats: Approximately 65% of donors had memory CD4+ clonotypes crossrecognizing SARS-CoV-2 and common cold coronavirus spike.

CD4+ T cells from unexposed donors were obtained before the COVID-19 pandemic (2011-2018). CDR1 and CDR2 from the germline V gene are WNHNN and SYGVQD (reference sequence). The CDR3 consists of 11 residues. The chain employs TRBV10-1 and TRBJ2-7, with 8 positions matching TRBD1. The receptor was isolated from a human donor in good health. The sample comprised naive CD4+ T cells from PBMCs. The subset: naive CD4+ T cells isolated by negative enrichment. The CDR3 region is CASSGQDGEYF. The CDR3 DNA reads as TGCGCGAGCTCGGGACAGGATGGAGAGTACTTC.